The present TCR beta chain was sequenced within a study of metastatic and nonmetastatic thyroid tumors (dated by TCRdb to about 2020). Concerning the study at large: Repertoires from peripheral blood and from tumor or nodule tissue samples of malignant and benign thyroid patients were compared. Broader findings and caveats from the paper: In both blood and tumor samples, TCR beta diversity was reported to be significantly higher in malignant tumors than in benign nodules.

No treatment had been received by any patient before thyroid surgery. Patient clinical samples collected from about 2012 to 2019 were retrospectively analysed using T-cell receptor beta sequencing. On this clone: Its specific antigen is unknown. The record has no base qualities; no much larger clone is one base away.

The library came from PCR. TCRdb lists the instrument as Illumina HiSeq 4000. High-throughput sequencing was used to profile the TCR beta-chain CDR3 region of every patient. Per the authors' processing: A classifier to discriminate distant-metastatic papillary thyroid cancer patients was built from CDR3 differences across clinicopathological groups. The Shannon index was used to measure repertoire diversity, and the Morisita-Horn index was used to measure how similar tumor and blood repertoires were. TCRdb's own reprocessing of the public reads used fastp at Q25 and MiXCR and kept productive beta chains. The V and J calls here are based on TCRdb, not the publication. Recorded for this sample are approximately 20,000 clones; less than 40% of them occurred a single time. About 9% of the sample rests with the top ten. The CDR3 covers 13 residues, taking in both the cysteine and the phenylalanine. Of the read, only the CDR3 DNA is kept; its 39 bases are in frame from base 1. For CDR1 and CDR2, the germline V gene (reference sequence) lists DFQATT and SNEGSKA. V drops 5 bases and J drops 4 bases, leaving 14 bases in between.

The receptor was isolated from a male donor with papillary thyroid cancer or a benign thyroid nodule (not recorded which). Some clones in this sample may be carry-over from other donors' samples. Recombination joined TRBV20-1 with TRBJ1-2, with no confident D gene call. Sequencing input: tumor tissue. The DNA reads as follows: TGCAGTGCTCCGCTAAACCCTTTCTATGGCTACACCTTC. It is translated as CSAPLNPFYGYTF.